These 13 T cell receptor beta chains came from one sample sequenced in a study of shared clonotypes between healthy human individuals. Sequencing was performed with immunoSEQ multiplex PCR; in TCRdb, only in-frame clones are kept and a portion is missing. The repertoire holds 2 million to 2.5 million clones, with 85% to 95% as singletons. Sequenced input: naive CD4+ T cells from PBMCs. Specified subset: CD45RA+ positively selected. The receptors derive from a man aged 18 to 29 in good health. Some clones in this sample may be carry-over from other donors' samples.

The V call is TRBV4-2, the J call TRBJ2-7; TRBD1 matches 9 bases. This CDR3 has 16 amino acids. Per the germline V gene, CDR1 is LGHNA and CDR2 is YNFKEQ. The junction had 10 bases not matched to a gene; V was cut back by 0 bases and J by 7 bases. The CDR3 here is CASSQDQDRGAAEQYF. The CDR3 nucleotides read TGTGCCAGCAGCCAAGATCAGGACAGGGGTGCTGCGGAGCAGTACTTC.

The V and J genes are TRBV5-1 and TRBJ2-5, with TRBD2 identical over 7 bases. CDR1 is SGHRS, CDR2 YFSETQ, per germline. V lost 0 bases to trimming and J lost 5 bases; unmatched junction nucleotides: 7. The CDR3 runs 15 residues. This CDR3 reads CASSLGGLRSETQYF. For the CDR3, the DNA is TGCGCCAGCAGCTTGGGGGGACTAAGGTCGGAGACCCAGTACTTC.

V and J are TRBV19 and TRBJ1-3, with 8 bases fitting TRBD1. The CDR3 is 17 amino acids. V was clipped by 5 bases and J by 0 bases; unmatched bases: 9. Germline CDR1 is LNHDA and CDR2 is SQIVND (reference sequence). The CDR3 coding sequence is TGTGCCAGTAGTGCGTTGGGACAGGTTTACTCTGGAAACACCATATATTTT. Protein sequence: CASSALGQVYSGNTIYF.

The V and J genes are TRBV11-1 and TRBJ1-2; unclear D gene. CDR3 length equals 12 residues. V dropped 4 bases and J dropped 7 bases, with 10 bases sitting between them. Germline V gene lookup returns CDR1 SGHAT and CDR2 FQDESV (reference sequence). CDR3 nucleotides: TGTGCCAGCAGCTCGGGTCGCGGTGGCTACACCTTC. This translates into CASSSGRGGYTF.

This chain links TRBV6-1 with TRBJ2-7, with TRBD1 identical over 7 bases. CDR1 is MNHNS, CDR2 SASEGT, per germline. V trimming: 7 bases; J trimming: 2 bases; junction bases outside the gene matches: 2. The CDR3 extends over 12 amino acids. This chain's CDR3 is CASIGTAYEQYF. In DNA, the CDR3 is TGTGCCAGCATAGGGACAGCCTACGAGCAGTACTTC.

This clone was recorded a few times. In DNA form, the CDR3 reads TGTGCCAGCAGTTCACAGGGGAACACTGAAGCTTTCTTT. Protein sequence: CASSSQGNTEAFF. The V and J genes are TRBV28 and TRBJ1-1; maybe TRBD1 (6 bases). Germline V gene lookup returns CDR1 MDHEN and CDR2 SYDVKM. Trimming pared 4 bases from V and 1 base from J, leaving 7 bases between. CDR3 length: 13 amino acids. Drawing the rest from reference TRBV28 and TRBJ1-1, the complete variable domain is DVKVTQSSRYLVKRTGEKVFLECVQDMDHENMFWYRQDPGLGLRLIYFSYDVKMKEKGDIPEGYSVSREKKERFSLILESASTNQTSMYLCASSSQGNTEAFFGQGTRLTVV.

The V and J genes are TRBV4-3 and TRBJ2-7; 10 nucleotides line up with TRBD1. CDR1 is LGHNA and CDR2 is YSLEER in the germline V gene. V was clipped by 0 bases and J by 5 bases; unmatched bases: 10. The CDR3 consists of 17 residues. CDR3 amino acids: CASSQEWGQGRRDEQYF. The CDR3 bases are TGCGCCAGCAGCCAAGAGTGGGGACAGGGGAGAAGGGACGAGCAGTACTTC.

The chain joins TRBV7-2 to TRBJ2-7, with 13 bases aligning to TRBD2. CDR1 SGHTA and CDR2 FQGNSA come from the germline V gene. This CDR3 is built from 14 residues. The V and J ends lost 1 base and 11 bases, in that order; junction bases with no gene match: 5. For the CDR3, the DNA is TGTGCCAGCAGCTTAGGGACTAGCGGGAGCGGGGAGTACTTC. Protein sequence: CASSLGTSGSGEYF.

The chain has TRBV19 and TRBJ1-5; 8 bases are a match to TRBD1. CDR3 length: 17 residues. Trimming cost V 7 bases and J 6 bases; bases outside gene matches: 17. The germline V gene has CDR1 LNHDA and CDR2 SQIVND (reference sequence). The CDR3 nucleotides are TGTGCCAGTAATCTCCGAACCCCGGGGCAGGGGGCTCAGCCCCAGCATTTT. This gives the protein CASNLRTPGQGAQPQHF.

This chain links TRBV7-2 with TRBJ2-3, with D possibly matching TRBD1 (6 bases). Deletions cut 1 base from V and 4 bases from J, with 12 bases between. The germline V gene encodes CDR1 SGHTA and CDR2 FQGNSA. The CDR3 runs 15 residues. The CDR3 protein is CASSLVIRGADTQYF. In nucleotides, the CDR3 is TGTGCCAGCAGCTTAGTGATCAGGGGAGCAGATACGCAGTATTTT.

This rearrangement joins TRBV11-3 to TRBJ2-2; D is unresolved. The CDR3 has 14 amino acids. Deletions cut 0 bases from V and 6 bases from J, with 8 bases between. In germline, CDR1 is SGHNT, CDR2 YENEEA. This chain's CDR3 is CASSLDDTAGELFF. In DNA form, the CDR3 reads TGTGCCAGCAGCTTAGATGACACGGCCGGGGAGCTGTTTTTT.

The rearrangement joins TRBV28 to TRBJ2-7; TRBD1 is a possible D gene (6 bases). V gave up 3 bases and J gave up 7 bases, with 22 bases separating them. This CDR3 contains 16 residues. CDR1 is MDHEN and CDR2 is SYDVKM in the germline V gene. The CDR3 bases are TGTGCCAGCAGTTTCGCAGAAACGGCAGGGGTGATGGAGCAGTACTTC. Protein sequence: CASSFAETAGVMEQYF.

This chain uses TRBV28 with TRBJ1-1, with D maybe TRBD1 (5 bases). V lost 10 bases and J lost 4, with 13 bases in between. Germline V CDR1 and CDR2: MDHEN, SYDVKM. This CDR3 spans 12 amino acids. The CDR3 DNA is TGTGCCATACAGCGCGGGGGCACTGAAGCTTTCTTT. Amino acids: CAIQRGGTEAFF.